The 22 T cell receptor beta chains reported below all come from one sample, sequenced in a study of Ad26.COV2.S vaccination and SARS-CoV-2 variants. As to treatment: some 19 received Ad26.COV2.S at low or high dose, single or two shots; 5 received placebo; per-sample allocation not given. Day 63 after the first vaccine or placebo injection was the time point for sampling. The assay was immunoSEQ multiplex PCR, and TCRdb's table has in-frame clones only and misses some. The repertoire holds about 350,000 clones, with roughly 90% as singletons. The source material was peripheral blood, sampled in a trial of Ad26.COV2.S vaccine versus placebo. The origin of the receptors is a person between 18 and 65 years old who received the Ad26.COV2.S COVID-19 vaccine or a placebo.

The chain has TRBV7-9 and TRBJ2-5; D uncertain. The V end was cut by 4 bases, the J end by 5 bases, with 11 bases between. Germline CDR1 is SEHNR and CDR2 is FQNEAQ (reference sequence). The CDR3 spans 13 residues. The CDR3 here is CASSSPNVETQYF. The DNA for the CDR3 is TGTGCCAGCAGCTCCCCCAACGTTGAGACCCAGTACTTC.

J is TRBJ2-1 and V is TRBV21-1; the table's TRBD2 call for D was not verified on the DNA. TRBV21-1 is labeled a pseudogene. This CDR3 comprises 18 residues. The CDR3 DNA reads TGTGCCAGCAGCAAAAAAGATGGCCTAGCGGGGGCGGATAATGAGCAGTTCTTC. As protein: CASSKKDGLAGADNEQFF.

The rearrangement links TRBV4-1 to TRBJ2-5; weak D call: TRBD2 (5 bases). There are 15 residues in the CDR3. The V gene's germline CDR1 is MGHRA and CDR2 YSYEKL. The ends were cut back, 4 bases at V and 7 bases at J, with 19 bases in the middle. This CDR3 is CASSLLMDSLGTQYF. The DNA for the CDR3 is TGCGCCAGCAGCCTGCTGATGGACTCACTCGGGACCCAGTACTTC.

In regard to this clone: One end of the junction varies from germline; a read error may be responsible. The chain carries TRBV6-5 and TRBJ2-1; tentatively, D is TRBD2 (6 bases). The CDR3 runs to 14 residues. Germline V lookup: CDR1 MNHEY, CDR2 SVGAGI. The CDR3 nucleotides are TGTGCCAGTAGTTCAGGCGGAGCGGGCAATGAGCAGTTCTTC. Translated: CASSSGGAGNEQFF.

This clone showed up just once. The V call is TRBV7-9, the J call TRBJ2-1, with D perhaps matching TRBD2 (5 bases). The CDR3 consists of 15 residues. Germline V gene lookup returns CDR1 SEHNR and CDR2 FQNEAQ (reference sequence). V lost 5 bases and J 2 bases, leaving 13 bases between the germline ends. The CDR3 sequence is CASSPASTTYNEQFF. In DNA form, the CDR3 reads TGTGCCAGCAGCCCCGCTAGCACAACCTACAATGAGCAGTTCTTC. The full variable domain, completed using reference TRBV7-9 and TRBJ2-1, is DTGVSQNPRHKITKRGQNVTFRCDPISEHNRLYWYRQTLGQGPEFLTYFQNEAQLEKSRLLSDRFSAERPKGSFSTLEIQRTEQGDSAMYLCASSPASTTYNEQFFGPGTRLTVL.

In its sample, this clone was seen a few times. This CDR3 is also generated by other DNA sequences in the sample. This chain connects TRBV7-2 to TRBJ1-2; unclear D gene. The CDR3 loop spans 13 amino acids. V lost 4 bases to trimming and J lost 8 bases, with 14 bases between them. Germline CDR1 reads SGHTA; CDR2 reads FQGNSA. The CDR3 is CASSSRTGRGYTF. CDR3 nucleotide sequence: TGTGCCAGCAGCTCCCGGACGGGCAGGGGCTACACCTTC.

The chain carries TRBV11-3 and TRBJ1-1, with unresolved D. The CDR3 has 14 amino acids. The V gene lost 0 bases and the J gene lost 4 bases, with 9 bases spanning the gap. The germline CDR1 and CDR2 sequences are SGHNT and YENEEA. The CDR3 DNA follows: TGTGCCAGCAGCTTAGATCCGGGGAGCACTGAAGCTTTCTTT. Amino acid sequence: CASSLDPGSTEAFF.

CDR3 coding DNA: TGCGCCAGCAGCCAAGCGTTCGGGACTAGGGCGAACACCGGGGAGCTGTTTTTT. It encodes CASSQAFGTRANTGELFF. The rearrangement links TRBV4-3 to TRBJ2-2; 8 bases align to TRBD2. V trimming: 1 base; J trimming: 0 bases; junction bases outside the gene matches: 7. The CDR3 totals 18 residues. Germline-derived CDR1 and CDR2 are LGHNA and YSLEER.

The chain carries TRBV7-3 and TRBJ2-1, with TRBD1 as a possible D gene (5 bases). The CDR3 has 13 amino acids. Deletions cut 4 bases from V and 5 bases from J, with 9 bases between. The germline V gene has CDR1 SGHTA and CDR2 FQGTGA. The CDR3 loop reads CASSSGLDNEQFF. The DNA of the CDR3 is TGTGCCAGCAGCTCAGGGTTAGACAATGAGCAGTTCTTC.

The genes are TRBV7-2 and TRBJ1-3; D gene ambiguous. The CDR3 totals 16 residues. Germline V lookup: CDR1 SGHTA, CDR2 FQGNSA. V was trimmed by 1 base and J by 2 bases, leaving 12 bases between them. The CDR3 is CASSLVGGPTGNTIYF. The DNA for the CDR3 is TGTGCCAGCAGCTTAGTTGGAGGACCTACTGGAAACACCATATATTTT.

This clone has more than one count but fewer than ten. The V and J genes are TRBV4-1 and TRBJ1-2, with TRBD1 matching over 7 bases. With V trimmed by 2 bases and J by 10 bases, 13 bases remained unmatched. The length of the CDR3 is 15 residues. CDR1 and CDR2 (germline): MGHRA, YSYEKL. The DNA of the CDR3 is TGCGCCAGCAGCCAAAGGTCAGGGGGTTTGATTGACTACACCTTC. Translation: CASSQRSGGLIDYTF.

This sequence joins TRBV27 and TRBJ1-2; tentatively, D is TRBD1 (5 bases). Trimming took off 6 bases at V and 6 bases at J, with 14 bases between the two ends. Per germline, CDR1 MNHEY and CDR2 SMNVEV (reference sequence). The CDR3 loop spans 13 amino acids. The CDR3 DNA sequence: TGTGCCAGCAGGCTCTCAGGGCGGGATGGCTACACCTTC. Translation gives CASRLSGRDGYTF.

This chain links TRBV3-1 (or the pseudogene TRBV3-2) with TRBJ2-7; 8 bases agree with TRBD2. The CDR3 length is 15 residues. Germline lookup yields CDR1 LGHDT and CDR2 YNNKEL (reference sequence). V was pared by 4 bases and J by 2 bases, with 7 bases of the junction left unmatched. CDR3 amino acids: CASSLVGGAPYEQYF. Here the CDR3 DNA reads TGTGCCAGCAGCCTGGTCGGGGGGGCCCCCTACGAGCAGTACTTC.

This clone was recorded a few times. V usage is TRBV18 and J usage is TRBJ1-3, with a weak D call TRBD1 (5 bases). Germline V gives CDR1 KGHSH, CDR2 LQKENI. The germline V and J ends were trimmed by 3 bases and 2 bases, with 17 bases remaining between them. The CDR3 runs to 17 residues. This chain's CDR3 is CASSPFESQATGNTIYF. The CDR3 coding sequence is TGTGCCAGCTCACCTTTCGAATCACAGGCAACTGGAAACACCATATATTTT.

Only a few counts were recorded for this clone. J is TRBJ1-6 and V is TRBV5-1; tentative D call: TRBD1 (5 bases). This CDR3 comprises 18 residues. Trimming removed 0 bases from V and 5 bases from J, with 18 bases in between. Germline assignment: CDR1 SGHRS and CDR2 YFSETQ. The CDR3 region has the DNA TGCGCCAGCAGCTTGGAAGGATGGGGCCCTCCCCATAATTCACCCCTCCACTTT. Protein: CASSLEGWGPPHNSPLHF.

This chain connects TRBV19 to TRBJ1-2; no clear D gene. Germline CDR1 reads LNHDA; CDR2 reads SQIVND (reference sequence). CDR3 length: 12 amino acids. Trimming stripped 10 bases from V and 1 base from J, with 10 bases between. The CDR3 protein is CATSRGNYGYTF. CDR3 sequence (DNA): TGTGCCACCTCTCGGGGTAACTATGGCTACACCTTC. Combining the CDR3 with reference TRBV19 and TRBJ1-2 gives the whole variable domain DGGITQSPKYLFRKEGQNVTLSCEQNLNHDAMYWYRQDPGQGLRLIYYSQIVNDFQKGDIAEGYSVSREKKESFPLTVTSAQKNPTAFYLCATSRGNYGYTFGSGTRLTVV.

The chain has TRBV5-1 and TRBJ1-4; D gene unclear. With 7 bases removed from V and 5 bases from J, the gap between germline ends came to 6 bases. CDR1 and CDR2 from the germline V gene are SGHRS and YFSETQ. CDR3 length equals 11 residues. CDR3 amino acids: CASRDNEKLFF. The CDR3 DNA reads TGCGCCAGCCGCGACAATGAAAAACTGTTTTTT.

The chain is built from TRBV19 and TRBJ2-7; D gene unclear. The germline V gene encodes CDR1 LNHDA and CDR2 SQIVND (reference sequence). V lost 6 bases, J lost 0 bases, and 12 bases lay in between. The CDR3 is 14 residues long. As DNA, the CDR3 is TGTGCCAGTAGAGAGGTCCAGTCCTCCTACGAGCAGTACTTC. It specifies CASREVQSSYEQYF.

The chain joins TRBV19 to TRBJ2-7; D may be TRBD1 or TRBD2 (5 bases each). V lost 6 bases to trimming and J lost 3 bases, with 15 bases between them. The CDR3 is 14 residues long. Germline V lookup: CDR1 LNHDA, CDR2 SQIVND (reference sequence). CDR3 loop: CASSGAAGGYEQYF. The CDR3 DNA is TGTGCCAGTAGCGGGGCGGCCGGAGGCTACGAGCAGTACTTC.

The CDR3 DNA sequence: TGTGCCAGCAGTGACTTAGGGGGATTAAATGAAAAACTGTTTTTT. Residues: CASSDLGGLNEKLFF. The V and J genes are TRBV2 and TRBJ1-4, with D tentatively TRBD1 (6 bases). This CDR3 has 15 residues. The V and J ends lost 3 bases and 5 bases respectively, with 13 bases between them. Germline CDR1 is SNHLY and CDR2 is FYNNEI.

With respect to this clone: The germline gene is not matched at one end of the junction; a read error may be the cause. This rearrangement joins TRBV6-5 to TRBJ2-3; 8 nucleotides line up with TRBD2. Germline-derived CDR1 and CDR2 are MNHEY and SVGAGI. This CDR3 is 13 amino acids long. The CDR3 sequence: CASSPVMEREYHF. As DNA, the CDR3 is TGTGCCAGCAGCCCCGTTATGGAGCGGGAGTACCATTTT.

The chain uses TRBV28 and TRBJ2-3; the match to TRBD2 covers 9 bases. J lost 2 bases, V lost 4 bases, and 10 bases had no gene match. CDR1 and CDR2 (germline): MDHEN, SYDVKM. The CDR3 sequence is 17 residues long. CDR3 in DNA: TGTGCCAGCAGTTCACCCGGACTAGCGCAATTCACAGATACGCAGTATTTT. Its translation: CASSSPGLAQFTDTQYF.